The 30 T cell receptor beta chains presented below share a single source sample, sequenced in a study of T cells in Graves' hyperthyroidism and ophthalmopathy. The investigators amplified TCR beta CDR3 regions from RNA transcripts. TCR CDR3 underwent first-round RT-PCR with the HTBI primer set. One entry per CDR3 protein, called by TCRdb with MiXCR from the multiplex PCR reads. The table shows about 350,000 distinct CDR3 sequences, with approximately 15% occurring only once. Input material: blood. Source of these receptors: a woman in her twenties or thirties with Graves' hyperthyroidism.

This clonotype appeared many times. V gene TRBV20-1 combines with J gene TRBJ2-3; 11 bases match TRBD2. Trimming cost V 6 bases and J 6 bases; bases outside gene matches: 11. The germline gives CDR1 DFQATT, CDR2 SNEGSKA (reference sequence). This CDR3 is built from 15 residues. The DNA of the CDR3 is TGCAGTGCCGCCGAAACTAGCGGGAGTTGGGATACGCAGTATTTT. Residues: CSAAETSGSWDTQYF.

This clonotype occurred a few times. The chain is built from TRBV27 and TRBJ2-1, with TRBD1 matching 8 bases. The CDR3 is 12 residues long. Germline V gives CDR1 MNHEY, CDR2 SMNVEV (reference sequence). V trimming: 11 bases; J trimming: 2 bases; junction bases outside the gene matches: 2. CDR3: CAVRGPYNEQFF. The CDR3 region has the DNA TGTGCCGTCAGGGGGCCCTACAATGAGCAGTTCTTC.

There are many counts of this clonotype. The chain uses TRBV28 and TRBJ1-1; 11 bases fit TRBD1. The junction had 9 bases not matched to a gene; V was cut back by 5 bases and J by 10 bases. The CDR3 length is 14 residues. CDR1 MDHEN and CDR2 SYDVKM come from the germline V gene. CDR3 protein: CASSPGQGVSGAFF. In DNA, the CDR3 is TGTGCCAGCAGTCCGGGACAGGGGGTATCGGGAGCTTTCTTT.

There are a few counts of this clonotype. The chain links TRBV20-1 to TRBJ2-2; D unclear. Trimming pared 0 bases from V and 1 base from J, leaving 12 bases between. The germline CDR1 and CDR2 sequences are DFQATT and SNEGSKA (reference sequence). The CDR3 extends over 16 amino acids. The CDR3 region is CSARDRTEMNTGELFF. CDR3 in DNA: TGCAGTGCTAGAGACCGTACGGAAATGAACACCGGGGAGCTGTTTTTT.

The V call is TRBV15, the J call TRBJ1-6; D gene unclear. The CDR3 length is 19 residues. The ends were cut back, 0 bases at V and 8 bases at J, with 23 bases in the middle. Germline CDR1 is LNHNV and CDR2 is YYDKDF (reference sequence). The CDR3: CATSRDLVRSIQPHSPLHF. In DNA, the CDR3 is TGTGCCACCAGCAGAGATCTGGTTAGGTCGATACAACCACATTCACCCCTCCACTTT.

This clonotype was picked up many times. This chain uses TRBV7-9 with TRBJ2-3, with D hard to call. Germline V gene lookup returns CDR1 SEHNR and CDR2 FQNEAQ (reference sequence). V was clipped by 3 bases and J by 2 bases, with 12 bases between them. CDR3 length: 15 amino acids. DNA of the CDR3: TGTGCCAGCAGCTTGGCTTCCTCGATCACAGATACGCAGTATTTT. It codes for CASSLASSITDTQYF.

This clonotype was counted at least ten times. The V and J genes are TRBV24-1 and TRBJ1-5; 8 bases align to TRBD1. The CDR3 is 17 residues long. V gave up 2 bases and J gave up 4 bases; unmatched junction bases: 9. Germline CDR1 KGHDR, CDR2 SFDVKD. The CDR3 loop is CATSDSFGQGGNQPQHF. In DNA, the CDR3 is TGTGCCACCAGTGATTCTTTTGGACAGGGAGGGAATCAGCCCCAGCATTTT.

This clonotype appeared many times. V and J are TRBV5-6 and TRBJ1-5; the D is unclear. The CDR3 runs 15 residues. Germline CDR1 and CDR2: SGHDT and YYEEEE. V was cut by 0 bases and J by 5 bases, with 12 bases left in between. CDR3 sequence: CASSLAGRGYQPQHF. The CDR3 nucleotides are TGTGCCAGCAGCTTGGCCGGTAGAGGGTATCAGCCCCAGCATTTT.

This clonotype was recorded a few times. The rearrangement links TRBV3-1 to TRBJ1-1, with unresolved D. Germline V gives CDR1 LGHDT, CDR2 YNNKEL (reference sequence). The CDR3 length is 16 residues. The V end lost 0 bases, the J end lost 12 bases, and 23 bases lay between the germline ends. CDR3 coding DNA: TGTGCCAGCAGCCAAGATGGGTTTCTTGGATCGCGTGAGTCTTTCTTT. Protein: CASSQDGFLGSRESFF. Variable domain in full (rest from reference TRBV3-1 and TRBJ1-1): DTAVSQTPKYLVTQMGNDKSIKCEQNLGHDTMYWYKQDSKKFLKIMFSYNNKELIINETVPNRFSPKSPDKAHLNLHINSLELGDSAVYFCASSQDGFLGSRESFFGQGTRLTVV.

In its sample, this clonotype was seen many times. This chain joins TRBV20-1 and TRBJ2-3; 7 nucleotides agree with TRBD1. This CDR3 is 14 amino acids long. With V trimmed by 2 bases and J by 0 bases, 2 bases remained unmatched. Germline CDR1 DFQATT, CDR2 SNEGSKA (reference sequence). The CDR3 protein is CSARKTGSTDTQYF. CDR3 nucleotides: TGCAGTGCTAGAAAGACAGGGAGCACAGATACGCAGTATTTT.

The V call is TRBV20-1, the J call TRBJ2-1; 9 nucleotides match TRBD2. After removal of 3 bases from V and 7 bases from J, the junction contained 10 bases not matched to a gene. Germline V lookup: CDR1 DFQATT, CDR2 SNEGSKA (reference sequence). The CDR3 runs 15 residues. CDR3: CSARVAGGPVNEQFF. CDR3 nucleotide sequence: TGCAGTGCTAGGGTGGCGGGAGGGCCAGTTAATGAGCAGTTCTTC.

As for this clonotype: It may be a read error: a sequence one base away is much more abundant. The chain links TRBV11-2 to TRBJ2-3, with D maybe TRBD2 (6 bases). Germline loops: CDR1 SGHAT, CDR2 FQNNGV. The CDR3 is made up of 17 amino acids. CDR3 amino acids: CACSQRAPGLRTDTQYF. CDR3 coding DNA: TGTGCCTGCAGCCAGAGGGCACCGGGACTTCGCACAGATACGCAGTATTTT.

This clonotype was recorded at least ten times. The gene calls are TRBV27 and TRBJ2-6; no firm D call. The germline V gene has CDR1 MNHEY and CDR2 SMNVEV (reference sequence). The CDR3 extends over 14 amino acids. The ends were cut back, 4 bases at V and 0 bases at J, with 4 bases in the middle. CDR3 amino acids: CASSSYSGANVLTF. The CDR3 DNA reads as TGTGCCAGCAGTTCATACTCTGGGGCCAACGTCCTGACTTTC.

The chain combines TRBV4-2 with TRBJ1-2; D gene uncertain. Trimming shortened V by 0 bases and J by 4 bases, and 18 bases separated the two germline ends. Germline CDR1 LGHNA, CDR2 YNFKEQ. The CDR3 runs to 17 residues. The CDR3: CASSQDLGHPALYGYTF. The CDR3, as DNA: TGTGCCAGCAGCCAAGATCTTGGGCATCCAGCCCTCTATGGCTACACCTTC.

At least ten counts were recorded for this clonotype. One end of the junction is discordant with germline, which a read error may explain. CDR3 residues: CATSRDRGLSSHEQYF. In nucleotides, the CDR3 is TGTGCCACCAGCAGAGACCGGGGACTCTCCTCCCACGAGCAGTACTTC. The V call is TRBV15, the J call TRBJ2-7; D is perhaps TRBD2 (6 bases). The CDR3 has 16 amino acids. Germline V CDR1 and CDR2: LNHNV, YYDKDF (reference sequence).

With regard to this clonotype: A much larger clone sits a single nucleotide away, making a read error possible. The rearrangement uses TRBV11-3 and TRBJ1-1; no firm D call. Germline-derived CDR1 and CDR2 are SGHNT and YENEEA. CDR3 length equals 13 residues. V lost 4 bases and J lost 9, with 15 bases in between. Here the CDR3 reads CASSSTERTKAFF. In DNA form, the CDR3 reads TGTGCCAGCAGCTCCACCGAGAGGACTAAAGCTTTCTTT.

This clonotype appeared a few times. V is TRBV5-6 and J is TRBJ2-5; TRBD1 is a possible D gene (6 bases). The CDR3 spans 14 residues. The V gene's germline CDR1 is SGHDT and CDR2 YYEEEE. Trimming shortened V by 4 bases and J by 2 bases, and 12 bases separated the two germline ends. This CDR3 is CASSTWTEQETQYF. The CDR3 DNA follows: TGTGCCAGCAGCACATGGACAGAGCAAGAGACCCAGTACTTC.

This clonotype was seen many times. V is TRBV6-1 and J is TRBJ2-7; TRBD1 aligns across 9 bases. After removal of 8 bases from V and 1 base from J, the junction contained 6 bases not matched to a gene. Germline V gene lookup returns CDR1 MNHNS and CDR2 SASEGT. CDR3 length: 14 residues. As DNA, the CDR3 is TGTGCCAGCGAATCGGGACAGGGTTCCTACGAGCAGTACTTC. Amino acids: CASESGQGSYEQYF.

The chain has TRBV6-1 and TRBJ1-6, with a weak D call TRBD1 (5 bases). The CDR3 length is 14 residues. Trimming left V 8 bases short and J 10 bases short, with 18 bases between. CDR1 and CDR2 (germline): MNHNS, SASEGT. CDR3 sequence: CASGHGAVESPLHF. The CDR3 nucleotides are TGTGCCAGCGGCCACGGGGCAGTTGAGTCACCCCTCCACTTT.

This clonotype was seen repeatedly, ten times or more. The rearrangement uses TRBV28 and TRBJ2-3; weak D call: TRBD1 (6 bases). V was clipped by 2 bases and J by 1 base, with 16 bases between them. Germline CDR1 and CDR2: MDHEN and SYDVKM. CDR3 length: 17 residues. In nucleotides, the CDR3 is TGTGCCAGCAGTTTAAATCAGGGGTTCTCTGGCACAGATACGCAGTATTTT. This encodes CASSLNQGFSGTDTQYF.

The chain recombines TRBV7-9 with TRBJ2-5, with a weak D call TRBD1 (5 bases). V lost 1 base to trimming and J lost 6 bases, with 12 bases between them. CDR1 and CDR2 from the germline V gene are SEHNR and FQNEAQ (reference sequence). The CDR3 extends over 14 amino acids. The CDR3 loop reads CASSLDQGLQTQYF. Written as DNA, the CDR3 is TGTGCCAGCAGCTTAGATCAGGGTTTGCAGACCCAGTACTTC.

This clonotype was observed a handful of times. V and J are TRBV10-3 and TRBJ1-2, with TRBD1 as a possible D gene (5 bases). Germline CDR1 is ENHRY and CDR2 is SYGVKD. This CDR3 is built from 13 residues. Trimming removed 2 bases at V and 8 bases at J, with 12 bases between. Here the CDR3 reads CAISERARGGYTF. The CDR3 DNA sequence: TGTGCCATCAGTGAGAGGGCCCGGGGCGGCTACACCTTC.

The genes are TRBV15 and TRBJ2-2, with 7 bases lining up with TRBD1. The J segment lost 8 bases and the V segment lost 1 base, leaving 1 base of the junction unmatched. The CDR3 contains 13 residues. The germline CDR1 and CDR2 sequences are LNHNV and YYDKDF (reference sequence). The DNA of the CDR3 is TGTGCCACCAGCAGAGCGGGACAGGGGGAGCTGTTTTTT. Translation: CATSRAGQGELFF.

This clonotype was seen only a few times. The chain links TRBV11-2 to TRBJ2-3; 9 bases fit TRBD1. The CDR3 extends over 15 amino acids. V lost 3 bases and J lost 2; bases outside the gene matches: 3. From germline, CDR1 is SGHAT and CDR2 FQNNGV. The CDR3 DNA is TGTGCCAGCAGCTTCCGGGACAGGGACACAGATACGCAGTATTTT. As protein: CASSFRDRDTDTQYF.

This clonotype was counted at least ten times. This chain links TRBV20-1 with TRBJ2-2, with TRBD2 identical over 9 bases. The CDR3 extends over 14 amino acids. Looked up from germline, CDR1 is DFQATT and CDR2 is SNEGSKA (reference sequence). The J segment lost 3 bases and the V segment lost 1 base, leaving 0 bases of the junction unmatched. The CDR3 sequence: CSARGLADTGELFF. The CDR3, as DNA: TGCAGTGCTAGAGGACTAGCGGACACCGGGGAGCTGTTTTTT.

This clonotype was observed at least ten times. The rearrangement uses TRBV7-8 and TRBJ1-6; D unresolved. Deletions cut 1 base from V and 5 bases from J, with 6 bases between. The CDR3 extends over 14 amino acids. Germline V gives CDR1 SGHVS, CDR2 FQNEAQ. The CDR3 here is CASSLELHNSPLHF. CDR3 sequence (DNA): TGTGCCAGCAGCTTAGAGTTGCATAATTCACCCCTCCACTTT.

The chain couples TRBV7-2 to TRBJ1-4; perhaps TRBD1 as D (5 bases). The germline V and J ends were trimmed by 3 bases and 11 bases, with 19 bases remaining between them. Germline CDR1 is SGHTA and CDR2 is FQGNSA. The CDR3 is 15 amino acids. CDR3 nucleotide sequence: TGTGCCAGCAGCTTGAACGTCGCATGGGGCGAGAAACTGTTTTTT. Translated, it gives CASSLNVAWGEKLFF.

This clonotype was observed a few times. The J gene is TRBJ2-5, the V gene TRBV20-1, with 10 bases identical to TRBD1. V was pared by 0 bases and J by 4 bases, with 17 bases of the junction left unmatched. The CDR3 loop spans 19 amino acids. CDR1 is DFQATT and CDR2 is SNEGSKA in the germline V gene (reference sequence). CDR3 loop: CSARDQGGGQGWLRETQYF. The CDR3, as DNA: TGCAGTGCTAGAGATCAGGGGGGGGGACAGGGGTGGTTGAGAGAGACCCAGTACTTC.

Note on this clonotype: This may be a read error: a much more frequent sequence differs by one nucleotide. The genes are TRBV12-3 or TRBV12-4 and TRBJ2-1, with TRBD1 identical over 7 bases. This CDR3 is 16 amino acids long. The CDR3 DNA follows: TGTGCCGGCAGTTTTGTCCCAGGGGGAAACTACAATGAGCAGTTCTTC. Translated: CAGSFVPGGNYNEQFF.

This clonotype was found many times. This rearrangement joins TRBV7-2 to TRBJ2-5, with D maybe TRBD1 (6 bases). The germline gives CDR1 SGHTA, CDR2 FQGNSA. V lost 5 bases, J lost 5 bases, and 15 bases lay in between. This CDR3 comprises 14 residues. CDR3 DNA sequence: TGTGCCAGCAGCGAGACACAGGGTATGGAGACCCAGTACTTC. This codes for CASSETQGMETQYF.